These 14 T cell receptor beta chains share one sample of origin, sequenced in a study of PD-1 blockade in classical Hodgkin lymphoma. Libraries were prepared by immunoSEQ multiplex PCR; TCRdb keeps only in-frame clonotypes and omits some of them. The sample has 90,000 to 130,000 clones, about nine tenths seen once. Every patient relapsed after autologous stem cell transplantation, and brentuximab vedotin exposure varied. The specimen was peripheral blood mononuclear cells (PBMCs), collected before the second cycle of nivolumab. Source of these receptors: a human donor with classical Hodgkin lymphoma.

This chain uses TRBV7-2 with TRBJ1-2, with 7 nucleotides matching TRBD1. The CDR3 sequence is 15 residues long. The J segment lost 0 bases and the V segment lost 5 bases, leaving 6 bases of the junction unmatched. Germline CDR1 reads SGHTA; CDR2 reads FQGNSA. CDR3 nucleotide sequence: TGTGCCAGCAGCCAACAGGGGACCTCTAACTATGGCTACACCTTC. It codes for CASSQQGTSNYGYTF.

The chain employs TRBV7-9 and TRBJ1-5; 7 nucleotides align to TRBD1. Germline values: CDR1 SEHNR, CDR2 FQNEAQ (reference sequence). The CDR3 contains 14 residues. The V and J ends lost 5 bases and 4 bases, in that order; junction bases with no gene match: 5. The CDR3 nucleotides are TGTGCCAGCAGCCCCGGGACAGTAAATCAGCCCCAGCATTTT. Amino acid sequence: CASSPGTVNQPQHF.

This chain links TRBV6-1 with TRBJ1-1; weak D call: TRBD1 (5 bases). With 4 bases removed from V and 6 bases from J, the gap between germline ends came to 12 bases. Germline-derived CDR1 and CDR2 are MNHNS and SASEGT. The CDR3 covers 13 residues. The CDR3 bases are TGTGCCAGCAGTGGAGAGCCGGGACCTGAAGCTTTCTTT. Its translation: CASSGEPGPEAFF.

This clone was counted once. This chain uses TRBV29-1 with TRBJ2-7, with 11 bases fitting TRBD2. The CDR3 loop spans 14 amino acids. CDR1 and CDR2 (germline): SQVTM, ANQGSEA. V trimming: 1 base; J trimming: 7 bases; junction bases outside the gene matches: 6. The CDR3: CSVEVLAGVREQYF. In DNA form, the CDR3 reads TGCAGCGTTGAAGTACTAGCGGGAGTACGAGAGCAGTACTTC.

The V call is TRBV27, the J call TRBJ1-1; D is possibly TRBD1 (5 bases). The CDR3 loop spans 14 amino acids. Trimming pared 8 bases from V and 3 bases from J, leaving 16 bases between. Germline-derived CDR1 and CDR2 are MNHEY and SMNVEV (reference sequence). The CDR3: CASSSVGGYTEAFF. The CDR3 region has the DNA TGTGCCAGCTCCTCAGTTGGGGGGTACACTGAAGCTTTCTTT.

The chain recombines TRBV6-1 with TRBJ1-2, with D possibly TRBD1 on 6 matching bases. The V gene lost 7 bases and the J gene lost 2 bases, with 14 bases spanning the gap. The CDR3 has 14 amino acids. CDR1 MNHNS and CDR2 SASEGT come from the germline V gene. The CDR3 region has the DNA TGTGCCAGCACCCCCAGGGGCAGAAACTATGGCTACACCTTC. It codes for CASTPRGRNYGYTF.

This chain uses TRBV10-3 with TRBJ2-3; 11 bases are shared with TRBD2. CDR3 length equals 17 residues. The J segment lost 5 bases and the V segment lost 2 bases, leaving 9 bases of the junction unmatched. Looked up from germline, CDR1 is ENHRY and CDR2 is SYGVKD. CDR3 sequence reads: CAISEPLSGTSGDTQYF. The CDR3 nucleotides are TGTGCCATCAGTGAGCCCCTAAGTGGGACTAGCGGAGATACGCAGTATTTT.

The chain employs TRBV6-1 and TRBJ2-3, with D hard to call. The CDR3 runs 16 residues. The V end lost 4 bases, the J end lost 1 base, and 15 bases lay between the germline ends. The V gene's germline CDR1 is MNHNS and CDR2 SASEGT. The CDR3 loop is CASSVEPVLRTDTQYF. The CDR3 nucleotides are TGTGCCAGCAGTGTTGAGCCGGTCTTACGCACAGATACGCAGTATTTT.

This clone was found once. Distinct nucleotide sequences in the sample also encode this CDR3. The chain uses TRBV10-3 and TRBJ2-3; 12 nucleotides match TRBD2. The junction had 0 bases not matched to a gene; V was cut back by 8 bases and J by 3 bases. CDR3 length equals 13 residues. Germline V gives CDR1 ENHRY, CDR2 SYGVKD. The CDR3 loop is CAIGLAGTDTQYF. CDR3 in DNA: TGTGCCATCGGACTAGCGGGAACAGATACGCAGTATTTT.

The rearrangement joins TRBV6-5 to TRBJ2-5; D remains ambiguous. CDR3 length: 14 residues. CDR1 MNHEY and CDR2 SVGAGI come from the germline V gene. Between the trimmed V and J ends, which lost 5 bases and 5 bases, there was a span of 15 bases. Written as DNA, the CDR3 is TGTGCCAGCAGTAAGACTTATAGGACGGAGACCCAGTACTTC. Protein product: CASSKTYRTETQYF.

This chain joins TRBV6-1 and TRBJ2-4, with D unresolved. Germline assignment: CDR1 MNHNS and CDR2 SASEGT. Trimming removed 2 bases at V and 7 bases at J, with 3 bases between. The CDR3 has 11 amino acids. CDR3 DNA: TGTGCCAGCAGTGAAAATAACATTCAGTACTTC. Protein product: CASSENNIQYF.

This chain joins TRBV4-2 and TRBJ2-2; D is unclear. CDR1 and CDR2 (germline): LGHNA, YNFKEQ. Trimming shortened V by 1 base and J by 6 bases, and 18 bases separated the two germline ends. The CDR3 sequence is 17 residues long. CDR3 in amino acids: CASSQVSWIQVPGELFF. CDR3 nucleotides: TGTGCCAGCAGCCAAGTTTCGTGGATTCAGGTTCCCGGGGAGCTGTTTTTT.

Worth noting for this clone: This same CDR3 is encoded by further DNA sequences in the sample. The CDR3 nucleotides read TGCAGTGTCGGGCTCTATGGCTACACCTTC. The encoded protein is CSVGLYGYTF. The chain employs TRBV20-1 and TRBJ1-2; D remains ambiguous. The CDR3 is made up of 10 amino acids. Germline assignment: CDR1 DFQATT and CDR2 SNEGSKA (reference sequence). The germline V and J ends were trimmed by 7 bases and 4 bases, with 7 bases remaining between them.

The chain combines TRBV19 with TRBJ2-1, with D perhaps matching TRBD1 (8 bases). This CDR3 comprises 17 residues. Per germline, CDR1 LNHDA and CDR2 SQIVND (reference sequence). The ends were cut back, 5 bases at V and 0 bases at J, with 17 bases in the middle. The CDR3 protein is CASSGTGRTSSYNEQFF. Here the CDR3 DNA reads TGTGCCAGTAGTGGGACAGGCCGGACTAGCTCCTACAATGAGCAGTTCTTC.